Presented here are 10 T cell receptor beta chains from one specimen sequenced in a study of diagnostic markers for celiac disease. TCRdb re-called the reads; one entry per CDR3 protein, DNA not given. The table counts about 7,500 distinct CDR3 sequences; 6.3% lies in the top ten. Sequenced: either unsorted cells or a sorted T cell fraction (not recorded which). These TCRs come from a human donor. This table probably holds off-target reads from a library built for another chain.

This clonotype is classed as large (0.1 to 1%) by frequency. The J gene is TRBJ1-1, the V gene TRBV5-1; there is no DNA to check the TCRdb D call of TRBD1. The CDR3 totals 15 residues. The germline V gene encodes CDR1 SGHRS and CDR2 YFSETQ. Here the CDR3 reads CASSSAGSGNTEAFF.

The chain carries TRBV20-1 and TRBJ2-2; no DNA is available, so the TRBD2 call from TCRdb remains unchecked. Germline values: CDR1 DFQATT, CDR2 SNEGSKA (reference sequence). The CDR3 extends over 15 amino acids. CDR3 sequence: CSAAGTSGSVGELFF.

This clonotype ranks as medium-sized in terms of frequency. This chain connects TRBV5-1 to TRBJ2-3; TCRdb returns TRBD1, unconfirmable since there is no DNA. CDR3 length: 14 amino acids. Germline V lookup: CDR1 SGHRS, CDR2 YFSETQ. CDR3 sequence: CASSFGTAEGTQYF.

This rearrangement joins TRBV10-3 to TRBJ2-7; checking the TCRdb D call of TRBD1 is not possible without DNA. Germline values: CDR1 ENHRY, CDR2 SYGVKD. The CDR3 has 14 residues. CDR3 amino acids: CAISRERSPYEQYF.

The J gene is TRBJ1-2, the V gene TRBV6-1; TCRdb reports TRBD1, a call that lacks DNA to check it against. Germline V gives CDR1 MNHNS, CDR2 SASEGT. The CDR3 consists of 15 residues. The CDR3: CASSALSTGPYGYTF.

Frequency places this clonotype as medium-sized. The CDR3 spells CASSTGGAGDSGWETQYF. The J gene is TRBJ2-5, the V gene TRBV28; TCRdb lists TRBD1, though no DNA is available to test this call. This CDR3 has 18 residues. Germline CDR1 and CDR2: MDHEN and SYDVKM. Complete variable domain (other parts from reference TRBV28 and TRBJ2-5): DVKVTQSSRYLVKRTGEKVFLECVQDMDHENMFWYRQDPGLGLRLIYFSYDVKMKEKGDIPEGYSVSREKKERFSLILESASTNQTSMYLCASSTGGAGDSGWETQYFGPGTRLLVL.

J is TRBJ2-1 and V is TRBV19; TCRdb lists TRBD2, though no DNA is available to test this call. The CDR3 runs 16 residues. CDR1 is LNHDA and CDR2 is SQIVND in the germline V gene (reference sequence). CDR3 protein: CASRSLAATSYNEQFF.

Judged by frequency, this clonotype is medium-sized. The rearrangement uses TRBV7-9 and TRBJ1-1; checking the TCRdb D call of TRBD1 is not possible without DNA. This CDR3 contains 13 residues. Germline CDR1 reads SEHNR; CDR2 reads FQNEAQ (reference sequence). Here the CDR3 reads CASSWTGNTEAFF.

This chain links TRBV27 with TRBJ1-1; the D call from TCRdb, TRBD1, cannot be confirmed without DNA. Germline V gene lookup returns CDR1 MNHEY and CDR2 SMNVEV (reference sequence). The CDR3 is 15 amino acids. CDR3 loop: CASSLVGAPGTEAFF.

CDR3 protein: CASSEMPGVNTEAFF. The chain employs TRBV5-1 and TRBJ1-1; TCRdb's D gene call, TRBD1, goes unchecked for lack of DNA. The germline gives CDR1 SGHRS, CDR2 YFSETQ. This CDR3 has 15 amino acids.